The 23 T cell receptor beta chains listed next were all sequenced from one sample in a study of T cells in Graves' hyperthyroidism and ophthalmopathy. Template material for amplifying TCR beta CDR3 regions consisted of RNA transcripts. The HTBI primer set drove a first-round RT-PCR of the TCR CDR3. MiXCR, run by TCRdb on the multiplex PCR reads, gives a single entry per CDR3 protein. The sample contains 550,000 to 600,000 distinct CDR3 sequences, over 12% of which appear only once. Specimen: blood. The receptors come from a woman aged 18-29 years with Graves' ophthalmopathy.

This clonotype was observed many times. The V and J genes are TRBV20-1 and TRBJ2-5; possibly TRBD2 for D (5 bases). The CDR3 runs 11 residues. Germline V gene lookup returns CDR1 DFQATT and CDR2 SNEGSKA (reference sequence). The V gene lost 1 base and the J gene lost 9 bases, with 9 bases spanning the gap. CDR3 sequence (DNA): TGCAGTGCTAGAGCAACGCGGGCCCAGTACTTC. Its protein is CSARATRAQYF.

The sample holds many counts of this clonotype. The rearrangement joins TRBV27 to TRBJ2-2, with a weak D call TRBD1 (6 bases). This CDR3 region has 16 residues. Germline V gene sequence: CDR1 MNHEY, CDR2 SMNVEV (reference sequence). V lost 7 bases and J lost 3, with 18 bases in between. This CDR3 reads CASKGGPSGDTGELFF. The CDR3, as DNA: TGTGCCAGCAAAGGGGGTCCGTCAGGGGACACCGGGGAGCTGTTTTTT.

This clonotype was seen more than once but under ten times. In nucleotides, the CDR3 is TGCAGCGTGAACGGACGGACCCACTACAATGAGCAGTTCTTC. Translated: CSVNGRTHYNEQFF. The chain couples TRBV29-1 to TRBJ2-1; D gene ambiguous. This CDR3 is 14 amino acids long. The germline CDR1 and CDR2 sequences are SQVTM and ANQGSEA. V was shortened by 6 bases and J by 3 bases, with 15 bases between the two germline ends.

This clonotype was counted at least ten times. The rearrangement links TRBV9 to TRBJ2-3; D ambiguous. Germline CDR1 reads SGDLS; CDR2 reads YYNGEE. CDR3 length: 14 residues. V dropped 0 bases and J dropped 3 bases, with 8 bases sitting between them. The DNA for the CDR3 is TGTGCCAGCAGCGTAGATGGCAGAACAGATACGCAGTATTTT. Translation: CASSVDGRTDTQYF.

This clonotype showed up just a few times. The rearrangement uses TRBV5-5 and TRBJ1-2, with D perhaps TRBD1 (6 bases). The V gene lost 4 bases and the J gene lost 4 bases, with 20 bases spanning the gap. The CDR3 loop spans 16 amino acids. Germline CDR1 and CDR2: SGHKS and YYEKEE (reference sequence). The CDR3 region is CASSAGPWTDPYGYTF. CDR3 DNA: TGTGCCAGCAGCGCGGGGCCTTGGACAGACCCCTATGGCTACACCTTC. Supplemented by reference TRBV5-5 and TRBJ1-2, the full variable domain reads DAGVTQSPTHLIKTRGQQVTLRCSPISGHKSVSWYQQVLGQGPQFIFQYYEKEERGRGNFPDRFSARQFPNYSSELNVNALLLGDSALYLCASSAGPWTDPYGYTFGSGTRLTVV.

This clonotype was counted between two and nine times. V usage is TRBV29-1 and J usage is TRBJ2-7; tentatively, D is TRBD1 (6 bases). V shed 5 bases and J shed 3 bases, with 17 bases lying between them. CDR3 size: 14 residues. Germline CDR1 is SQVTM and CDR2 is ANQGSEA. This CDR3 is CSVLERGTNYEQYF. Written as DNA, the CDR3 is TGCAGCGTTCTAGAGAGGGGGACAAACTACGAGCAGTACTTC.

In its sample, this clonotype was seen a few times. The CDR3 is CASTGGLSGRDTGELFF. The CDR3 region has the DNA TGTGCCAGCACCGGGGGGCTTAGCGGGAGAGATACCGGGGAGCTGTTTTTT. This chain uses TRBV5-6 with TRBJ2-2; TRBD2 aligns across 9 bases. The CDR3 has 17 amino acids. With 6 bases clipped from V and 5 bases from J, the junction kept 14 bases outside the gene matches. The germline gives CDR1 SGHDT, CDR2 YYEEEE.

This clonotype appeared many times. This chain joins TRBV5-1 and TRBJ2-1; D ambiguous. V was pared by 2 bases and J by 13 bases, with 16 bases between. The CDR3 is 13 amino acids. Germline-derived CDR1 and CDR2 are SGHRS and YFSETQ. The CDR3 DNA sequence: TGCGCCAGCAGCTTCAGTGAAGGGCAGGTTCAGTTCTTC. Protein sequence: CASSFSEGQVQFF.

This clonotype was seen repeatedly, ten times or more. The chain carries TRBV27 and TRBJ2-2, with a possible D match to TRBD2 (6 bases). Germline-derived CDR1 and CDR2 are MNHEY and SMNVEV (reference sequence). The V and J ends lost 7 bases and 7 bases respectively, with 25 bases between them. The CDR3 loop spans 17 amino acids. The chain's CDR3 is CASTQTGGFFLGGELFF. CDR3 sequence (DNA): TGTGCCAGCACTCAAACTGGGGGGTTCTTTCTTGGCGGGGAGCTGTTTTTT.

This clonotype was picked up many times. The chain has TRBV5-1 and TRBJ1-6; D remains unclear. Trimming cost V 1 base and J 3 bases, with 8 bases left between them. Germline V gene lookup returns CDR1 SGHRS and CDR2 YFSETQ. The CDR3 is 15 residues long. The CDR3 DNA sequence: TGCGCCAGCAGCTTGATGAGAAGCTATAATTCACCCCTCCACTTT. Protein: CASSLMRSYNSPLHF. The complete variable domain, with remaining parts taken from reference TRBV5-1 and TRBJ1-6, reads KAGVTQTPRYLIKTRGQQVTLSCSPISGHRSVSWYQQTPGQGLQFLFEYFSETQRNKGNFPGRFSGRQFSNSRSEMNVSTLELGDSALYLCASSLMRSYNSPLHFGNGTRLTVT.

The chain uses TRBV28 and TRBJ2-3; the match to TRBD1 covers 10 bases. V trimming: 1 base; J trimming: 10 bases; junction bases outside the gene matches: 5. The length of the CDR3 is 14 residues. Germline loops: CDR1 MDHEN, CDR2 SYDVKM. The CDR3 here is CASSLFGTGEAQYF. The CDR3 bases are TGTGCCAGCAGTTTATTCGGGACAGGGGAGGCGCAGTATTTT.

This clonotype was detected many times. V usage is TRBV18 and J usage is TRBJ2-3; maybe TRBD1 (5 bases). V lost 1 base and J lost 1, with 9 bases in between. The germline V gene has CDR1 KGHSH and CDR2 LQKENI. The CDR3 extends over 15 amino acids. CDR3: CASSPQRQRTDTQYF. The CDR3, as DNA: TGTGCCAGCTCACCACAAAGACAGCGCACAGATACGCAGTATTTT.

This clonotype was seen repeatedly, ten times or more. The rearrangement joins TRBV6-5 to TRBJ2-3; 7 bases agree with TRBD2. This CDR3 contains 17 residues. Germline trimming cut 0 bases from V and 5 bases from J; bases unmatched to any gene: 11. Germline lookup yields CDR1 MNHEY and CDR2 SVGAGI. The DNA of the CDR3 is TGTGCCAGCAGTTACTCCAAGATGAGGCGGGAGATAGATACGCAGTATTTT. Amino acids: CASSYSKMRREIDTQYF.

The V and J genes are TRBV4-1 and TRBJ2-4; 7 nucleotides match TRBD1. Germline V lookup: CDR1 MGHRA, CDR2 YSYEKL. After removal of 1 base from V and 1 base from J, the junction contained 7 bases not matched to a gene. The CDR3 runs 17 residues. The CDR3 protein is CASSQGEGALAKNIQYF. The CDR3 DNA sequence: TGCGCCAGCAGCCAAGGTGAGGGGGCGCTGGCCAAAAACATTCAGTACTTC.

This clonotype was seen more than once but under ten times. Possible read error: a much larger clone is one base away. The chain joins TRBV11-1 to TRBJ1-5; perhaps TRBD1 as D (5 bases). CDR3 size: 14 residues. Germline CDR1 is SGHAT and CDR2 is FQDESV (reference sequence). V lost 10 bases and J 5 bases, leaving 18 bases between the germline ends. The CDR3 here is CAIPMGQQYQPQHF. CDR3 bases: TGTGCCATCCCAATGGGGCAGCAATATCAGCCCCAGCATTTT. The full variable domain, its missing parts supplied by reference TRBV11-1 and TRBJ1-5, is EAEVAQSPRYKITEKSQAVAFWCDPISGHATLYWYRQILGQGPELLVQFQDESVVDDSQLPKDRFSAERLKGVDSTLKIQPAELGDSAMYLCAIPMGQQYQPQHFGDGTRLSIL.

This clonotype appeared many times. This chain links TRBV20-1 with TRBJ2-5; TRBD2 agrees at 9 bases. Looked up from germline, CDR1 is DFQATT and CDR2 is SNEGSKA (reference sequence). The CDR3 is 16 amino acids. V was pared by 0 bases and J by 5 bases, with 10 bases of the junction left unmatched. This CDR3 reads CSARDLRGRAFETQYF. In DNA form, the CDR3 reads TGCAGTGCTAGAGATCTTCGCGGGAGGGCCTTTGAGACCCAGTACTTC.

This clonotype was detected only a few times. The chain joins TRBV3-1 to TRBJ1-2; D is possibly TRBD1 (6 bases). V was pared by 0 bases and J by 4 bases, with 15 bases between. The CDR3 is made up of 16 amino acids. Germline CDR1 LGHDT, CDR2 YNNKEL (reference sequence). CDR3 sequence (DNA): TGTGCCAGCAGCCAAGAGCGGGCAGGAGGGGGCTATGGCTACACCTTC. Translated: CASSQERAGGGYGYTF.

This clonotype has ten or more counts. The chain employs TRBV5-1 and TRBJ1-1; D unclear. The V end was cut by 4 bases, the J end by 3 bases, with 10 bases between. This CDR3 contains 13 residues. Germline-derived CDR1 and CDR2 are SGHRS and YFSETQ. CDR3 protein: CASSLSEYTEAFF. The DNA for the CDR3 is TGCGCCAGCAGCCTCTCGGAGTACACTGAAGCTTTCTTT. Supplemented by reference TRBV5-1 and TRBJ1-1, the full variable domain reads KAGVTQTPRYLIKTRGQQVTLSCSPISGHRSVSWYQQTPGQGLQFLFEYFSETQRNKGNFPGRFSGRQFSNSRSEMNVSTLELGDSALYLCASSLSEYTEAFFGQGTRLTVV.

The sample holds many counts of this clonotype. The gene calls are TRBV30 and TRBJ2-7; no clear D gene. Trimming stripped 1 base from V and 2 bases from J, with 3 bases between. Germline V gene sequence: CDR1 GTSNPN, CDR2 SVGIG (reference sequence). The CDR3 has 11 amino acids. This CDR3 reads CAWSGAYEQYF. CDR3 bases: TGTGCCTGGAGTGGCGCCTACGAGCAGTACTTC.

This clonotype has only a few counts. The V gene is TRBV7-6, the J gene TRBJ1-5; a weak D match, TRBD1 (5 bases). Deletions cut 5 bases from V and 5 bases from J, with 16 bases between. The CDR3 consists of 15 residues. Germline assignment: CDR1 SGHVS and CDR2 FNYEAQ. The chain's CDR3 is CASSQYTGSHQPQHF. The CDR3 bases are TGTGCCAGCAGCCAATATACAGGTTCCCATCAGCCCCAGCATTTT.

This rearrangement joins TRBV18 to TRBJ1-1; D unresolved. There are 11 residues in the CDR3. Trimming pared 1 base from V and 13 bases from J, leaving 10 bases between. Germline V gene lookup returns CDR1 KGHSH and CDR2 LQKENI. The CDR3 sequence is CASSPLRVGFF. In nucleotides, the CDR3 is TGTGCCAGCTCACCACTGCGGGTTGGTTTCTTT.

This clonotype came up many times. The chain is built from TRBV27 and TRBJ2-7, with 12 bases aligning to TRBD2. The CDR3 consists of 16 residues. J lost 3 bases, V lost 2 bases, and 5 bases had no gene match. The germline V gene has CDR1 MNHEY and CDR2 SMNVEV (reference sequence). The CDR3 DNA follows: TGTGCCAGCAGTTTAGGGACTAGCGGGTCTCACTACGAGCAGTACTTC. Translated, it gives CASSLGTSGSHYEQYF.

This clonotype has a count of ten or more. This chain links TRBV4-1 with TRBJ2-7; 11 bases map to TRBD1. Germline-derived CDR1 and CDR2 are MGHRA and YSYEKL. This CDR3 region has 15 residues. V was clipped by 2 bases and J by 4 bases; unmatched bases: 4. The CDR3 here is CASSQPDRGRYEQYF. The CDR3 nucleotides read TGCGCCAGCAGCCAACCGGACAGGGGGCGATACGAGCAGTACTTC.